The rows below give T cell receptor beta chains drawn from one sample of a study of neurological immune-mediated disorders. TCRdb ran MiXCR on the 5' RACE reads and lists one entry per CDR3 protein. The sample consists of 50,000 to 70,000 distinct CDR3 sequences, roughly an eighth of them appearing once. The sequencing sample was made of PBMCs. The source is a woman aged 60 to 75 with HTLV-1-associated myelopathy (HAM/TSP). Both conserved end residues are part of each CDR3. D genes are given only for firm matches. Part of the rows lack a size; the others show once, few, many or a class for expanded clones.

-,TRBV6-2/TRBV6-3,TRBJ1-1,many,TGTGCCAGCAGGGGTGGTAAGGACACTGAAGCTTTCTTT,CASRGGKDTEAFF
TRBD2,TRBV5-6,TRBJ2-5,many,TGTGCCAGCAGCTCGAGGACTAGCGGGAGGAAGGAGACCCAGTACTTC,CASSSRTSGRKETQYF
-,TRBV12-3/TRBV12-4,TRBJ1-4,few,TGTGCCAGCAGCCCCAACCCTGCAACTAATGAAAAACTGTTTTTT,CASSPNPATNEKLFF
TRBD2,TRBV3-1,TRBJ2-7,many,TGTGCCAGCAGCCGAGGACTAGCGGGGGCCTCCGAGCAGTACTTC,CASSRGLAGASEQYF
-,TRBV6-6,TRBJ2-5,-,TGTGCCAGCGGGGAGCAAGAGACCCAGTACTTC,CASGEQETQYF
-,TRBV20-1,TRBJ1-5,many,TGCAGTGCTAGTACGGTCGCCAATCAGCCCCAGCATTTT,CSASTVANQPQHF
-,TRBV5-6,TRBJ1-5,many,TGTGCCAGCAGTGTTGACCTGGGGCCCCAGCATTTT,CASSVDLGPQHF
-,TRBV20-1,TRBJ1-5,few,TGCAGTGCTGGACAAATTAGCAATCAGCCCCAGCATTTT,CSAGQISNQPQHF
TRBD2,TRBV7-9,TRBJ2-1,many,TGTGCCAGCAGCCCTGGACTAGCGGGGCTTTACAATGAGCAGTTCTTC,CASSPGLAGLYNEQFF
-,TRBV3-1,TRBJ2-4,-,TGTGCCAGCAGCCAAGACGGGACACAAGCCAAAAACATTCAGTACTTC,CASSQDGTQAKNIQYF
TRBD2,TRBV2,TRBJ2-7,-,TGTGCCAGCAGCCCAACTAGCGGGAGGGCCTCCGAGCAGTACTTC,CASSPTSGRASEQYF
TRBD2,TRBV2,TRBJ2-1,-,TGTGCCAGCGGCGGACTAGCGGCCGTCGATGAGCAGTTCTTC,CASGGLAAVDEQFF
TRBD2,TRBV5-1,TRBJ2-5,many,TGCGCCAGCAGCTTGCTAGCGGGAGGGTCCCAAGAGACCCAGTACTTC,CASSLLAGGSQETQYF
-,TRBV12-3/TRBV12-4,TRBJ2-5,many,TGTGCCAGCAGTCTTTACCCGAAAGAGACCCAGTACTTC,CASSLYPKETQYF
-,TRBV5-1,TRBJ2-7,many,TGCGCCAGCAGCGAGGCACTGAGCTCCTACGAGCAGTACTTC,CASSEALSSYEQYF
-,TRBV20-1,TRBJ1-4,many,TGCAGTGCTAGAGGGTGGTGGGGCAGGGTGGCTAATGAAAAACTGTTTTTT,CSARGWWGRVANEKLFF
-,TRBV10-2,TRBJ2-3,once,TGCGCCAGCAGTGAGTTAAGAGCGGTGGGCAAAGATACGCAGTATTTT,CASSELRAVGKDTQYF
-,TRBV7-2,TRBJ2-5,many,TGTGCCAGCAGCTTTCGCGTCCAGGGGGAGACCCAGTACTTC,CASSFRVQGETQYF
-,TRBV29-1,TRBJ2-2,-,TGCAGCGTTGTTTTGGCACCCCCCGGGGAGCTGTTTTTT,CSVVLAPPGELFF
TRBD2,TRBV10-3,TRBJ2-3,many,TGTGCCATCAGTGAGTCTAGCGGGAGGGTTACAGATACGCAGTATTTT,CAISESSGRVTDTQYF
TRBD2,TRBV7-9,TRBJ2-1,many,TGTGCCAGCAGCAGCGGACTAGCGGGAGGCCTTGCTGTTTACAATGAGCAGTTCTTC,CASSSGLAGGLAVYNEQFF
-,TRBV7-9,TRBJ2-7,many,TGTGCCAGCAGCCCAAGACAGGACTACGAGCAGTACTTC,CASSPRQDYEQYF
-,TRBV7-2,TRBJ2-1,many,TGTGCCAGCAGCCGAGGCGGGCCCACCAATGAGCAGTTCTTC,CASSRGGPTNEQFF
TRBD2,TRBV29-1,TRBJ2-4,few,TGCAGCGTTGAAGGGACTAGCGGGAGGGTCCAAGCCAAAAACATTCAGTACTTC,CSVEGTSGRVQAKNIQYF
-,TRBV29-1,TRBJ2-2,many,TGCAGCGTTGAGGGGGCCGGGGAGCTGTTTTTT,CSVEGAGELFF
-,TRBV20-1,TRBJ2-2,-,TGCAGTGCTAGAGCTTCTCCTGGGTTGATGAACGGGGAGCTGTTTTTT,CSARASPGLMNGELFF
-,TRBV27,TRBJ2-5,many,TGTGCCAGCAGTTTATTGGGGGCCGGGGAGACCCAGTACTTC,CASSLLGAGETQYF
-,TRBV27,TRBJ1-1,-,TGTGCCAGCAGGGACAGAGTTTTGAACACTGAAGCTTTCTTT,CASRDRVLNTEAFF
-,TRBV28,TRBJ1-4,-,TGTGCCAGCAGTGTCCCGGCAACTAATGAAAAACTGTTTTTT,CASSVPATNEKLFF
TRBD2,TRBV7-2,TRBJ2-5,many,TGTGCCAGCAGCCCGCGGACTAGCGGGAAGAGGGGAGCCCAAGAGACCCAGTACTTC,CASSPRTSGKRGAQETQYF
-,TRBV2,TRBJ2-1,many,TGTGCCAGCAGTGAAGTGTGGGTCAATGAGCAGTTCTTC,CASSEVWVNEQFF
TRBD1,TRBV7-8,TRBJ2-6,many,TGTGCCAGCAGCTACCGGGACAGGGACTATACATCTGGGGCCAACGTCCTGACTTTC,CASSYRDRDYTSGANVLTF
-,TRBV12-2,TRBJ2-3,once,TGTGCAAGTCGCGAACGGTCACCCGGGTCCTACGGCATTAATACGCAGTATTTT,CASRERSPGSYGINTQYF
-,TRBV5-4,TRBJ2-5,many,TGTGCCAGCAGTTGGGACATACAAGAGACCCAGTACTTC,CASSWDIQETQYF
TRBD2,TRBV5-1,TRBJ2-1,many,TGCGCCAGCAGCTTGGTGGCGGGAGCCTACAATGAGCAGTTCTTC,CASSLVAGAYNEQFF
TRBD2,TRBV20-1,TRBJ2-1,many,TGCAGTGCGAGACTAGCGGAGAAGGTTAATGAGCAGTTCTTC,CSARLAEKVNEQFF
-,TRBV7-8,TRBJ1-2,many,TGTGCCAGCAGCTTAGGTGACGGACCCTATGGCTACACCTTC,CASSLGDGPYGYTF
TRBD2,TRBV20-1,TRBJ2-2,few,TGCAGTGCTGGCAGGGCGGGAGGGGACACCGGGGAGCTGTTTTTT,CSAGRAGGDTGELFF
-,TRBV7-6,TRBJ2-2,once,TGTGCCAGCAGCTTAGCGGAACGGACGTACAGGGAGTTCGGGGAGCTGTTTTTT,CASSLAERTYREFGELFF
-,TRBV29-1,TRBJ1-2,many,TGCAGCGTTGAAGGGGAGGGTCTCTGGGGCTACACCTTC,CSVEGEGLWGYTF
-,TRBV29-1,TRBJ1-2,many,TGCAGCGCCGAAAGCCGTGGCTATGGCTACACCTTC,CSAESRGYGYTF
-,TRBV5-1,TRBJ1-1,many,TGCGCCAGCAGCGCCTCGGGGGAAGTTGACACTGAAGCTTTCTTT,CASSASGEVDTEAFF
TRBD1,TRBV4-1,TRBJ2-1,many,TGCGCCAGCAGCCAAGACAGGGGGAGTGAGCAGTTCTTC,CASSQDRGSEQFF
TRBD2,TRBV20-1,TRBJ2-2,many,TGCAGTGCGGTAGCGGGAGACACCGGGGAGCTGTTTTTT,CSAVAGDTGELFF
-,TRBV6-5,TRBJ2-7,few,TGTGCCAGCAGTCCAGGGGGGGGAATCTACGAGCAGTACTTC,CASSPGGGIYEQYF
TRBD2,TRBV7-2,TRBJ2-3,-,TGTGCCAGCCTCAAGTCGGGAGGAATGGCAGATACGCAGTATTTT,CASLKSGGMADTQYF
-,TRBV7-2,TRBJ2-1,many,TGTGCCAGCAGCTCGGGTCCGCGGGATGAGCAGTTCTTC,CASSSGPRDEQFF
-,TRBV5-1,TRBJ2-5,many,TGCGCCAGCAGCTTCTCAGGGTCTATGGAGACCCAGTACTTC,CASSFSGSMETQYF
TRBD1,TRBV12-3/TRBV12-4,TRBJ2-5,-,TGTGCCAGCAGTTTAGCAGGGGGCGCGGAGACCCAGTACTTC,CASSLAGGAETQYF
-,TRBV20-1,TRBJ1-6,many,TGCAGTGCTAGAGATGTAGGGGTAAATTCACCCCTCCACTTT,CSARDVGVNSPLHF
-,TRBV29-1,TRBJ2-7,many,TGCAGCGCCAAAAGTCGACCTGGGCCCTACGAGCAGTACTTC,CSAKSRPGPYEQYF
-,TRBV19,TRBJ2-5,many,TGTGCCAGTACGGCACAGGGATACGGGGGAGAGACCCAGTACTTC,CASTAQGYGGETQYF
-,TRBV12-3/TRBV12-4,TRBJ2-3,many,TGTGCCAGCAGGGCTTCGGGGGGCGATACGCAGTATTTT,CASRASGGDTQYF